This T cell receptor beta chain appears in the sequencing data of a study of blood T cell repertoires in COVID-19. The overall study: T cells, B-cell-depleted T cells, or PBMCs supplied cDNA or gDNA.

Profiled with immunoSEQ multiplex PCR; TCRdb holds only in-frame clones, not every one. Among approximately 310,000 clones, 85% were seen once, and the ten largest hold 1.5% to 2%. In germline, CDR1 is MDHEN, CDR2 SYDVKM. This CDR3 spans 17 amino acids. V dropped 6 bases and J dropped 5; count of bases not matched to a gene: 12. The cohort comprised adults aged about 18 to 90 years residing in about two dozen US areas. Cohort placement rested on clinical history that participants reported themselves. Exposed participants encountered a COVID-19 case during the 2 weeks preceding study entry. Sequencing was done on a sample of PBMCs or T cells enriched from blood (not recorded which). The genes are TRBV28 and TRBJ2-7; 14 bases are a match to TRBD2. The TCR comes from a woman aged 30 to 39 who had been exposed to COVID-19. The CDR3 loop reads CASSLTSGLAGANEQYF. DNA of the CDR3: TGTGCCAGCAGCCTAACCTCGGGACTAGCGGGAGCAAACGAGCAGTACTTC.